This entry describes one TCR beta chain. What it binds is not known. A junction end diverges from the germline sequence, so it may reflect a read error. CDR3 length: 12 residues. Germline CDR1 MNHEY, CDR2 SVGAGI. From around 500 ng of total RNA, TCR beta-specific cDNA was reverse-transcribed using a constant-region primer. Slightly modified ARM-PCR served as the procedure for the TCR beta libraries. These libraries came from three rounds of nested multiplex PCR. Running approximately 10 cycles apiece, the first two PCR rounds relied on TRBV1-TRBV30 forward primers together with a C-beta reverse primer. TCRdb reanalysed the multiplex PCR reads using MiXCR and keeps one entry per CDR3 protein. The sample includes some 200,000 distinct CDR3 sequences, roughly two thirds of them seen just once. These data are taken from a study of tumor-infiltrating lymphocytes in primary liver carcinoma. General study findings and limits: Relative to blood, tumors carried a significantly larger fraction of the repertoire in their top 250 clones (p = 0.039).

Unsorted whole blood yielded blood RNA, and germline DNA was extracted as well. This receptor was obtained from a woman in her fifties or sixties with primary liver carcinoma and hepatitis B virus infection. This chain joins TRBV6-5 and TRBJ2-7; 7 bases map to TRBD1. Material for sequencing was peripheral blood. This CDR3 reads CAISGPGGEQYF. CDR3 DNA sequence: TGTGCCATCAGTGGCCCAGGGGGCGAGCAGTACTTC.